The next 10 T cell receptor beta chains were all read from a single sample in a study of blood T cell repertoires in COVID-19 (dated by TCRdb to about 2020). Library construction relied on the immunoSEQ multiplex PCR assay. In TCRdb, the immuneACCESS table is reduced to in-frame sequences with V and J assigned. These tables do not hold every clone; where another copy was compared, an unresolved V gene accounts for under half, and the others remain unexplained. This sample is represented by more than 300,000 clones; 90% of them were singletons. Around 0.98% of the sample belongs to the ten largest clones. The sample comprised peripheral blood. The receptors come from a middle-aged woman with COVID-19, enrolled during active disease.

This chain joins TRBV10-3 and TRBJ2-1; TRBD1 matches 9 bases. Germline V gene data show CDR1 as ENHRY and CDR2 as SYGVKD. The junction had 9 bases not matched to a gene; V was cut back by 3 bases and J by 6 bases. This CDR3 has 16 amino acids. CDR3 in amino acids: CAISDGEGTGSNEQFF. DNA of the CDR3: TGTGCCATCAGTGATGGGGAGGGGACAGGGAGCAATGAGCAGTTCTTC.

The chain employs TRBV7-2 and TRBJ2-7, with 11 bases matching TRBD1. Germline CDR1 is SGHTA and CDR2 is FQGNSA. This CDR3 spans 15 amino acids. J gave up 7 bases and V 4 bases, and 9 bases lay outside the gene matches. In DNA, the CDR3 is TGTGCCAGCAGCTCTACCGGGACAGGGGGTGGTGAGCAGTACTTC. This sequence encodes CASSSTGTGGGEQYF. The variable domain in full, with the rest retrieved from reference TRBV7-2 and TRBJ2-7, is GAGVSQSPSNKVTEKGKDVELRCDPISGHTALYWYRQSLGQGLEFLIYFQGNSAPDKSGLPSDRFSAERTGGSVSTLTIQRTQQEDSAVYLCASSSTGTGGGEQYFGPGTRLTVT.

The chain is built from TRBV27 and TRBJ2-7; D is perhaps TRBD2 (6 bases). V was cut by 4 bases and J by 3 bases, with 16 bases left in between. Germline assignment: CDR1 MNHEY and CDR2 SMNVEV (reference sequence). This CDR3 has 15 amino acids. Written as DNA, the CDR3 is TGTGCCAGCAGTTCCCTTGGCGGGATAGGCTACGAGCAGTACTTC. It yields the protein CASSSLGGIGYEQYF.

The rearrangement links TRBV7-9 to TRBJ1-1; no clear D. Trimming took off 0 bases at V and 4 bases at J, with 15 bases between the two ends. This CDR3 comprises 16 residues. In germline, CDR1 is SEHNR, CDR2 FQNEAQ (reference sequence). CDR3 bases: TGTGCCAGCAGCTTAGCGCCCGGGGTAATTATCACTGAAGCTTTCTTT. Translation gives CASSLAPGVIITEAFF.

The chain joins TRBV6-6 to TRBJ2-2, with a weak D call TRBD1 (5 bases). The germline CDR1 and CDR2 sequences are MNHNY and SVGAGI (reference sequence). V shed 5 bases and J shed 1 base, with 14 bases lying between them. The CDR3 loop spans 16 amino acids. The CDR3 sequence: CASSRPTVQNTGELFF. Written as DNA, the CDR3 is TGTGCCAGCAGTCGCCCGACAGTCCAGAACACCGGGGAGCTGTTTTTT.

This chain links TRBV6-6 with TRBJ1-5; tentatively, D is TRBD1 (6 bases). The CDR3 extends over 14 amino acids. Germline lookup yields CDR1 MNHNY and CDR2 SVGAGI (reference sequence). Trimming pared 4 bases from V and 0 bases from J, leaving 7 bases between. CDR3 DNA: TGTGCCAGCAGTTGGACAGTTAGCAATCAGCCCCAGCATTTT. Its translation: CASSWTVSNQPQHF.

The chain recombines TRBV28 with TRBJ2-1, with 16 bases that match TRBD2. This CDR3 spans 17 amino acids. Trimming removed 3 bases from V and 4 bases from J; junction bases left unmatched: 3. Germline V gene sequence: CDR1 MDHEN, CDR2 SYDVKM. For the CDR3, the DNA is TGTGCCAGCAGTTTGGGACTAGCGGGGGGGCCTTACAATGAGCAGTTCTTC. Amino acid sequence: CASSLGLAGGPYNEQFF.

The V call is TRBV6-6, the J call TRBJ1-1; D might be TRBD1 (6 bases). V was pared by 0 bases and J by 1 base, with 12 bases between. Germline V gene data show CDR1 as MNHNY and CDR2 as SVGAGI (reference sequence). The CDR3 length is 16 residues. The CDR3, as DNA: TGTGCCAGCAGTTACTCGAAGGGACATCCGAACACTGAAGCTTTCTTT. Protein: CASSYSKGHPNTEAFF.

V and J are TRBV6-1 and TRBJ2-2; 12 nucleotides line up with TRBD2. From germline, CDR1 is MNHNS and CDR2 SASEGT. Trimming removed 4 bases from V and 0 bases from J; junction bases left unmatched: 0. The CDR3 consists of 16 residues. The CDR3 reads CASSGTSGTNTGELFF. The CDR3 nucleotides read TGTGCCAGCAGTGGGACTAGCGGGACGAACACCGGGGAGCTGTTTTTT.

The CDR3 region has the DNA TGTGCCAGTAGTATAGCCCAGGACAGGGTCCACGAGCAGTACTTC. Its protein product is CASSIAQDRVHEQYF. V usage is TRBV19 and J usage is TRBJ2-7; 8 bases map to TRBD1. V shed 1 base, J shed 5 bases, and the junction held 7 bases outside the gene matches. Germline values: CDR1 LNHDA, CDR2 SQIVND (reference sequence). The CDR3 sequence is 15 residues long.